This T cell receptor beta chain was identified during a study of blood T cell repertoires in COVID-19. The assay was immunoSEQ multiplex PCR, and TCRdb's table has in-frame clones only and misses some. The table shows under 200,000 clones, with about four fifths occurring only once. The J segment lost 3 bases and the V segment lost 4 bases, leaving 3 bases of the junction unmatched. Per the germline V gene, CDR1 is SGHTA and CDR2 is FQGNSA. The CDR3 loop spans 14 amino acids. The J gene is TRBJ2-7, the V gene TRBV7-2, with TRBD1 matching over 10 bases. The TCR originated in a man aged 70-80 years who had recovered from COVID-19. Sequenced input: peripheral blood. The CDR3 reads CASSWDRGNYEQYF. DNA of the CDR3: TGTGCCAGCAGCTGGGACAGGGGAAACTACGAGCAGTACTTC.